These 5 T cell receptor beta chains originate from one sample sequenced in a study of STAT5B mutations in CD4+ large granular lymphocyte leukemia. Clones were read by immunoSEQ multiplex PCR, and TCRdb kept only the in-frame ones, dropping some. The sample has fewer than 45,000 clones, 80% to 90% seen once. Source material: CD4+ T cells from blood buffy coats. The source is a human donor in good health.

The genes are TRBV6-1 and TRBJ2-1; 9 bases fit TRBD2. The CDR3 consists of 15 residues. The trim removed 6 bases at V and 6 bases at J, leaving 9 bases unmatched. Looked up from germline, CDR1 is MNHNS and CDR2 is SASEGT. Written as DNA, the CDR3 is TGTGCCAGCAGACCGGGACTAGCTTCCATCAATGAGCAGTTCTTC. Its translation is CASRPGLASINEQFF.

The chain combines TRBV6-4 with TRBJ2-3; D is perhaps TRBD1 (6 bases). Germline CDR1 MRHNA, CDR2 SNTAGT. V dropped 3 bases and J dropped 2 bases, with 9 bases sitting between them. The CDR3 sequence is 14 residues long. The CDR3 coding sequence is TGTGCCAGCAGTGAACAGGGATACACAGATACGCAGTATTTT. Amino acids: CASSEQGYTDTQYF.

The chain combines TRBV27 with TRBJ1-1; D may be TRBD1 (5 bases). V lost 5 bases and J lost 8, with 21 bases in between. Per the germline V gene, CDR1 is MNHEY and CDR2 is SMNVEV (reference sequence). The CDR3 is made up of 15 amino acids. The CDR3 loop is CASSAHGAGVLEAFF. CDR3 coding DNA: TGTGCCAGCAGTGCCCACGGTGCGGGGGTACTAGAAGCTTTCTTT.

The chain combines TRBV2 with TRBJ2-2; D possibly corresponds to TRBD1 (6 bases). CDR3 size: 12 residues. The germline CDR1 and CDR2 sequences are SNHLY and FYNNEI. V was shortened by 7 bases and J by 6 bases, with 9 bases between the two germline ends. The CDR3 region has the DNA TGTGCCAGCACTGCAGGGGCCGGGGAGCTGTTTTTT. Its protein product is CASTAGAGELFF.

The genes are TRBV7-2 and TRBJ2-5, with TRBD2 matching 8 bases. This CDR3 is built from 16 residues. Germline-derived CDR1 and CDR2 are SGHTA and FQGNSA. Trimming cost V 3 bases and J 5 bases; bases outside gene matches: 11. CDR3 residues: CASSLPSGTRGETQYF. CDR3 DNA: TGTGCCAGCAGCTTGCCCTCCGGGACTAGAGGGGAGACCCAGTACTTC.